This T cell receptor (beta chain) is drawn from a study of blood T cell repertoires in COVID-19. Assay used: immunoSEQ multiplex PCR; TCRdb lists only in-frame clones, some missing. The sample shows hundreds of thousands of clones, 90% of them seen only once. The sequence came from a woman aged 18-35 years with acute COVID-19. The sequenced sample was PBMCs or T cells enriched from blood (not recorded which).

CDR3 loop: CASSEKPPGGVGYNEQFF. The CDR3 DNA reads TGTGCCAGCAGTGAAAAACCCCCAGGCGGGGTGGGCTACAATGAGCAGTTCTTC. The V and J genes are TRBV6-1 and TRBJ2-1; possibly TRBD2 for D (6 bases). V lost 2 bases, J lost 3 bases, and 20 bases lay in between. Germline-derived CDR1 and CDR2 are MNHNS and SASEGT. The CDR3 is 18 amino acids.